This paragraph reports one T cell receptor (beta chain). Clones were read by immunoSEQ multiplex PCR, and TCRdb kept only the in-frame ones, dropping some. In the table there are around 79,000 clones, roughly two thirds of which are singletons. The V gene's germline CDR1 is SGHRS and CDR2 YFSETQ. V gave up 2 bases and J gave up 3 bases, with 9 bases separating them. The CDR3 has 14 amino acids. This specimen comes from a study of shared clonotypes between healthy human individuals. The chain employs TRBV5-1 and TRBJ2-1, with D possibly being TRBD1 (6 bases). The origin of this receptor is a man aged 25 to 40 in good health. Sequenced sample: memory CD8+ T cells sorted from blood. The sample's subset: CD45RO+ cells pooled with CCR7-negative TemRA cells. The CDR3 spells CASSFTGSYNEQFF. In DNA form, the CDR3 reads TGCGCCAGCAGCTTCACAGGGAGCTACAATGAGCAGTTCTTC.